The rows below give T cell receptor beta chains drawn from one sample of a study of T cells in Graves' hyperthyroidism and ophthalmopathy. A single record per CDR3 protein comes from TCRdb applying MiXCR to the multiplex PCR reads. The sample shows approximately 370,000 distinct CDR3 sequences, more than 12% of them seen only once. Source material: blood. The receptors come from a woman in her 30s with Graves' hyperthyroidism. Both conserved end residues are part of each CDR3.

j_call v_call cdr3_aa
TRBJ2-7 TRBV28 CASKTPGLAGEYEQYF
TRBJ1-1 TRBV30 CAWRSTGDYTEAFF
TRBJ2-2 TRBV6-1 CASRLSGGFTGELFF
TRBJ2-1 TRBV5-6 CASSLKVSGSYNEQFF
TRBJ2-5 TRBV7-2 CASSRGVYGREETQYF
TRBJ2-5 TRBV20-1 CSAAGQGGETQYF
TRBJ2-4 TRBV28 CASSLPGPLVKNIQYF
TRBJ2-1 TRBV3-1 CASSPLAGASFSSYNEQFF
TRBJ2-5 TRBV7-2 CASSTLGTQETQYF
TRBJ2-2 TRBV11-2 CASSLDQMLTGRTGELFF
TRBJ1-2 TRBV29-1 CSVDAVGLNYGYTF
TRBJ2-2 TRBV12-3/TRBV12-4 CASSFVTGELFF
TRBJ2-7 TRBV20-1 CSARDPREGDYEQYF
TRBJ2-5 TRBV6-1 CASSLRPIIGTGYGETQYF
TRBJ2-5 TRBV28 CASSSTGGWYF
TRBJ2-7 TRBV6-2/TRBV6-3 CASRTILDQPYEQYF
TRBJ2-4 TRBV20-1 CSAKGVTAKNIQYF
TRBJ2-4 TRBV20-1 CSARHMRGSLAKNIQYF
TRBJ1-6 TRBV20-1 CSAFRDRNNSPLHF
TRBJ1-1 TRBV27 CASSLSMGGRMNTEAFF
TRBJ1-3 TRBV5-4 CASSSDGGDGNTIYF
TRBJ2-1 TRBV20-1 CSARAGTATLEQFF
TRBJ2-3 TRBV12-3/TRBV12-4 CASSYTSGDTQYF
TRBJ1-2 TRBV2 CASTGAEGDGYTF